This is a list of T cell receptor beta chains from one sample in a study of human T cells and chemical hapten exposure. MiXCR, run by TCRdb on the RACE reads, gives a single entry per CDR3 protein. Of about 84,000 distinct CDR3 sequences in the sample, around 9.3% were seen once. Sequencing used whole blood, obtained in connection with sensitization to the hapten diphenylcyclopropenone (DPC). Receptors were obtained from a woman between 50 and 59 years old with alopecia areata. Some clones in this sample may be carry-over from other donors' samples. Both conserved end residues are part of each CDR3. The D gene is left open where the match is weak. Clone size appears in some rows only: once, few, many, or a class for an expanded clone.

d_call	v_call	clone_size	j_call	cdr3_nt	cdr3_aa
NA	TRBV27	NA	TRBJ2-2	TGTGCCAGCAGAGGAAGGGTCGGGGAGCTGTTTTTT	CASRGRVGELFF
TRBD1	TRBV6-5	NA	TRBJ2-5	TGTGCCAGCAGCCGCACAGGGGTTGGGTTCGGAGAGACCCAGTACTTC	CASSRTGVGFGETQYF
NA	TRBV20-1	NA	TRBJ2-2	TGCAGTGCTAGAGATTTCGGGGGCGCCCAGACCGGGGAGCTGTTTTTT	CSARDFGGAQTGELFF
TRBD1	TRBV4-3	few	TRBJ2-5	TGCGCCAGCAGCCAAGTCTGGACAGGGGGCCTCCAAGAGACCCAGTACTTC	CASSQVWTGGLQETQYF
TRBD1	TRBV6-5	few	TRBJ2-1	TGTGCCAGCAGTTACCAGGGGACAGGGGCCTACAATGAGCAGTTCTTC	CASSYQGTGAYNEQFF
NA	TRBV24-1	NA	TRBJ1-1	TGTGCCACCAAGTTACTGAGGAACACTGAAGCTTTCTTT	CATKLLRNTEAFF
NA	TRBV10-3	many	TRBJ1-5	TGTGCCATCAGTGAGCCCCGGGGCAGCCGCAATCAGCCCCAGCATTTT	CAISEPRGSRNQPQHF
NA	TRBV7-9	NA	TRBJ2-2	TGTGCCCCCTCCCCCAGGGCGAACACCGGGGAGCTGTTTTTT	CAPSPRANTGELFF
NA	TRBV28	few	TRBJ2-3	TGTGCCGTTCTCGGAAGTACCGATACGCAGTATTTT	CAVLGSTDTQYF
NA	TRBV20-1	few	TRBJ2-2	TGCAGTGCCAGGCGAGACGGTAACACCGGGGAGCTGTTTTTT	CSARRDGNTGELFF
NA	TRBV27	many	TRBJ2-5	TGTGCCAGCAGTTTATCGGGTTTGGAGACCCAGTACTTC	CASSLSGLETQYF
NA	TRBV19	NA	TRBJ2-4	TGTGCCAGTAGAAAAGATGGGACCGCGTTTCTTCAGTACTTC	CASRKDGTAFLQYF
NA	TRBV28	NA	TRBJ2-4	TGTGCCAGCAGTTTACCGGGCAGTGCCAAAAACATTCAGTACTTC	CASSLPGSAKNIQYF
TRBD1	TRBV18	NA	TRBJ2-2	TGTGCCAGCTCACCACAGAACACAGGGGACACCGGGGAGCTGTTTTTT	CASSPQNTGDTGELFF
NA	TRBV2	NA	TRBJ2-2	TGTGCCAGCAGGGTGAGACAGAGGTTACCCGGGGAGCTGTTTTTT	CASRVRQRLPGELFF
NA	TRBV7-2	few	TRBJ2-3	TGTGCCGGGGGGACCCAGTCGAGGGATACGCAGTATTTT	CAGGTQSRDTQYF
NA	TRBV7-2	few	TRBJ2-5	TGTGCCAGCAGCATCGACAGGCGGGAGACCCAGTACTTC	CASSIDRRETQYF
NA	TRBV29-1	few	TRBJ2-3	TGCAGCGTTGTGGGTGCCTTGGCAGATACGCAGTATTTT	CSVVGALADTQYF
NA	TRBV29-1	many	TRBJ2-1	TGCAGCGTCTCGACTAGTATTTACAATGAGCAGTTCTTC	CSVSTSIYNEQFF
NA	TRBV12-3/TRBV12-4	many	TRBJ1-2	TGTGCCAGCAGTTTTAGCCCAAACTATGGCTACACCTTC	CASSFSPNYGYTF
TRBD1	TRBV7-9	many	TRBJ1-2	TGTGCCAGCAGCCAGCAGACAGGGCTAATAGCTAACTATGGCTACACCTTC	CASSQQTGLIANYGYTF
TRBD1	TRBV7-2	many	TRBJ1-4	TGTGCCAGCAGCTTAGGCGAGACAGGGATGACTGAAAAACTGTTTTTT	CASSLGETGMTEKLFF
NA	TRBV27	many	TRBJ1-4	TGTGCCAGCAGTCCCCTATGGACAACTAATGAAAAACTGTTTTTT	CASSPLWTTNEKLFF
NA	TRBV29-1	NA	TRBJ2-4	TGCAGCGTTGAGCCGCCAGGAAACATTCAGTACTTC	CSVEPPGNIQYF
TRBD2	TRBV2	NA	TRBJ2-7	TGTGCCAGCAGCGGGGGACTAGCGGGAGGCTCGGTCCACGAGCAGTACTTC	CASSGGLAGGSVHEQYF
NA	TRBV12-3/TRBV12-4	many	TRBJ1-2	TGTGCCAGCAGTTTGGGCACGTCCCTTGGCTACACCTTC	CASSLGTSLGYTF
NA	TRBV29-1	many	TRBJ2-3	TGCAGCGTTGCCTCCACAGATACGCAGTATTTT	CSVASTDTQYF
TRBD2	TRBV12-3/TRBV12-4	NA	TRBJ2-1	TGTGCCAGCAGTTTAGCGAAATTCGTGAGACTAGCGGCGGCTAAGTCGCCCCCCGAGCAGTTCTTC	CASSLAKFVRLAAAKSPPEQFF
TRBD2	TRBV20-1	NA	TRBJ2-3	TGCAGTGTCCTAGCGGGAGACACAGATACGCAGTATTTT	CSVLAGDTDTQYF
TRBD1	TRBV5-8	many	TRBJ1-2	TGTGCCAGCAGACGTCCGGGACAGGGCTATGGCTACACCTTC	CASRRPGQGYGYTF
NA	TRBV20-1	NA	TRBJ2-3	TGCAGGGCCCGGTCTAGCACAGATACGCAGTATTTT	CRARSSTDTQYF
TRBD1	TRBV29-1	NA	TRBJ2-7	TGCAGCGTTGAACAGGGGGATTTCGAGCAGTACTTC	CSVEQGDFEQYF
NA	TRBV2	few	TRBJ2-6	TGTGCCAGCAGTGAAGTTGTGGGGACTGGGGCCAACGTCCTGACTTTC	CASSEVVGTGANVLTF
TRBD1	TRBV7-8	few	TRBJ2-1	TGTGCCAGCAGCCATGAGGGGCAGGGGGCTCAATTTTACAATGAGCAGTTCTTC	CASSHEGQGAQFYNEQFF
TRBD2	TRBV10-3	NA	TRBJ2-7	TGTGCCATCAGTGAAGAGAGACTAGCGGCCTACGAGCAGTACTTC	CAISEERLAAYEQYF
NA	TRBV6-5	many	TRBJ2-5	TGTGCCAGCACCGAAGCGAGCGCCCAGTACTTC	CASTEASAQYF
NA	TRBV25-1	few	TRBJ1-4	TGTGCCAGCAGTGAGGCCACAGACCAACTTAATGAAAAACTGTTTTTT	CASSEATDQLNEKLFF
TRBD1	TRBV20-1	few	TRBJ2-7	TGCAGTGCTTTTGGGACAGGGGAGTATTACGAGCAGTACTTC	CSAFGTGEYYEQYF
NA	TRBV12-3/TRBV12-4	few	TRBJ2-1	TGTGCCAGCAGGCAAAACACGGGTTACAATGAGCAGTTCTTC	CASRQNTGYNEQFF
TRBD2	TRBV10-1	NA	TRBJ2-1	TGCGCCAGCAGTGAGTTTAGCGGGAGGTTGGAGCAGTTCTTC	CASSEFSGRLEQFF
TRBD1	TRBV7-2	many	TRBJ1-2	TGTGCCAGCAGCCCCGAGACAGGGGGCCGATTCATCAACTTTTGGAACTATGGCTACACCTTC	CASSPETGGRFINFWNYGYTF
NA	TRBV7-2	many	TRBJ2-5	TGTGCCAGCAGCTTCGGCCAGGGGGGAGAGACCCAGTACTTC	CASSFGQGGETQYF
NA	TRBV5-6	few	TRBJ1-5	TGTGCCAGCAGCCAGGGCAGAGGCAATCAGCCCCAGCATTTT	CASSQGRGNQPQHF
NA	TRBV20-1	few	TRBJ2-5	TGCAGTGCTGGTACTAGCGAGACCCAGTACTTC	CSAGTSETQYF
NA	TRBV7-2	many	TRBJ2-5	TGTGCCAGCAGTCCGGGACTCCAAGAGACCCAGTACTTC	CASSPGLQETQYF
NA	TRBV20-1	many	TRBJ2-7	TGCAGTGCAACCGGACAGTTTTACGAGCAGTACTTC	CSATGQFYEQYF
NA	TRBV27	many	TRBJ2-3	TGTGCCAGCAGCCAGTCCAATTCGGATACGCAGTATTTT	CASSQSNSDTQYF
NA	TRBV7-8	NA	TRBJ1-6	TGTGCCAGCAGATATCCGGACAGACATAATTCACCCCTCCACTTT	CASRYPDRHNSPLHF
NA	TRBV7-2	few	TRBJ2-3	TGTGCCAGCAGCTTAGAGCACACAGATACGCAGTATTTT	CASSLEHTDTQYF
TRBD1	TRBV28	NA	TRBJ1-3	TGTGCCAGTAGTGACAGGGCTGGAAACACCATATATTTT	CASSDRAGNTIYF
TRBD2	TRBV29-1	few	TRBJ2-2	TGCAGCGTTGCTACTAGCGGTAACACCGGGGAGCTGTTTTTT	CSVATSGNTGELFF
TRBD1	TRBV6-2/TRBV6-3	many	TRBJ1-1	TGTGCCAGCAGTTTACAGGGGGGGCCGAACACTGAAGCTTTCTTT	CASSLQGGPNTEAFF
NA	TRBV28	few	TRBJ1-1	TGTGCCAGCAGTTTCTCGCTGAGAGAAGCTTTCTTT	CASSFSLREAFF
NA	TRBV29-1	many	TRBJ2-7	TGCAGCGCGACTACAGGGACTATCAATTACGAGCAGTACTTC	CSATTGTINYEQYF
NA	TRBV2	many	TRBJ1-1	TGTGCCAGCAGAGAGGTGGGTCGGAGTGAAGCTTTCTTT	CASREVGRSEAFF